This TCR beta chain was retrieved from a study of blood T cell repertoires in COVID-19. The method was immunoSEQ multiplex PCR; TCRdb's version includes in-frame clones alone and lacks a portion of them. Of around 290,000 clones in the sample, around 89% were seen once. The CDR3 consists of 13 residues. Germline V gene lookup returns CDR1 SGHVS and CDR2 FQNEAQ. The V and J ends lost 4 bases and 3 bases respectively, with 7 bases between them. This receptor was taken from a middle-aged man with acute or convalescent COVID-19. This sequence joins TRBV7-8 and TRBJ1-5; D gene uncertain. Sequenced material: peripheral blood. The CDR3 loop reads CASSSFLNQPQHF. The CDR3 nucleotides are TGTGCCAGCAGCTCTTTCCTCAATCAGCCCCAGCATTTT.